What follows describes a single TCR beta chain. V was pared by 0 bases and J by 4 bases, with 7 bases between. The germline CDR1 and CDR2 sequences are MNHEY and SVGAGI. The CDR3 has 14 amino acids. These data belong to a study of Tregs in tolerant kidney transplant recipients. TCRdb keeps only in-frame clones here, not all; method: immunoSEQ multiplex PCR. The data show approximately 93,000 clones, over 85% seen once. This sequence originates from a human donor who received a combined kidney and bone marrow transplant. The material was CD4+ T cells from blood, obtained before the transplant. V is TRBV6-5 and J is TRBJ1-3; D call uncertain. The CDR3 loop is CASSYSSFGNTIYF. CDR3 nucleotides: TGTGCCAGCAGTTACTCGAGCTTCGGAAACACCATATATTTT.